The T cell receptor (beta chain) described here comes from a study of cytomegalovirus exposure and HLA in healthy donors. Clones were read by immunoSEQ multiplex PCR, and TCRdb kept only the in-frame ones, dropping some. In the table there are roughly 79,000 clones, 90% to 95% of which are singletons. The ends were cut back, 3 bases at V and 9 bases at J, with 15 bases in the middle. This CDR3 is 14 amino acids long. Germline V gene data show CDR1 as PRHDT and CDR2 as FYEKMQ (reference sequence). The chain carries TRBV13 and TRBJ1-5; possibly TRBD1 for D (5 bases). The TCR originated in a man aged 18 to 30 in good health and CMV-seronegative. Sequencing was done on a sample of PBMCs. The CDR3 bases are TGTGCCAGCAGCTTCGCCGGGACTCGGTCGCCCCAGCATTTT. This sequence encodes CASSFAGTRSPQHF. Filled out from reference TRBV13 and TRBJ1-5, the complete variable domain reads AAGVIQSPRHLIKEKRETATLKCYPIPRHDTVYWYQQGPGQDPQFLISFYEKMQSDKGSIPDRFSAQQFSDYHSELNMSSLELGDSALYFCASSFAGTRSPQHFGDGTRLSIL.